The 4 T cell receptor beta chains in this list originate from one sample, sequenced in a study of blood T cell repertoires in COVID-19. Using immunoSEQ multiplex PCR, the repertoire was profiled, and TCRdb retains in-frame clones only, with some absent. Here the sample spans about 260,000 clones, approximately 91% being singletons. What was sequenced was peripheral blood. The source of these receptors is a human donor in a cohort sampled during active COVID-19.

V is TRBV9 and J is TRBJ2-1; 9 positions match TRBD2. Germline V gene data show CDR1 as SGDLS and CDR2 as YYNGEE. There are 15 residues in the CDR3. V was clipped by 0 bases and J by 9 bases; unmatched bases: 7. The CDR3 loop reads CASSVATRLAAEQFF. In nucleotides, the CDR3 is TGTGCCAGCAGCGTAGCTACTAGACTAGCGGCTGAGCAGTTCTTC.

J is TRBJ2-1 and V is TRBV6-1; TRBD2 is a possible D gene (5 bases). The CDR3 is made up of 19 amino acids. V lost 2 bases to trimming and J lost 6 bases, with 26 bases between them. Per germline, CDR1 MNHNS and CDR2 SASEGT. CDR3 coding DNA: TGTGCCAGCAGTGAATCCAGGATACTTCTAGCAGGCTACGGCAATGAGCAGTTCTTC. Translating it yields CASSESRILLAGYGNEQFF.

V usage is TRBV11-3 and J usage is TRBJ2-1, with D tentatively TRBD2 (7 bases). Trimming removed 3 bases at V and 7 bases at J, with 13 bases between. Germline loops: CDR1 SGHNT, CDR2 YENEEA. The CDR3 has 14 amino acids. The CDR3 region has the DNA TGTGCCAGCAGCTTTAGCGGGCAGGGGAATGAGCAGTTCTTC. Amino acids: CASSFSGQGNEQFF.

This rearrangement joins TRBV9 to TRBJ1-3; no reliable D call. Germline loops: CDR1 SGDLS, CDR2 YYNGEE. Trimming took off 0 bases at V and 3 bases at J, with 10 bases between the two ends. The CDR3 extends over 15 amino acids. CDR3 loop: CASSVDRGGGNTIYF. Here the CDR3 DNA reads TGTGCCAGCAGCGTAGATCGGGGAGGTGGAAACACCATATATTTT. Supplemented by reference TRBV9 and TRBJ1-3, the full variable domain reads DSGVTQTPKHLITATGQRVTLRCSPRSGDLSVYWYQQSLDQGLQFLIQYYNGEERAKGNILERFSAQQFPDLHSELNLSSLELGDSALYFCASSVDRGGGNTIYFGEGSWLTVV.